The 15 T cell receptor beta chains below come from one sample, sequenced in a study of T cells in Graves' hyperthyroidism and ophthalmopathy. Amplified TCR beta CDR3 regions derived from RNA transcripts. TCR CDR3 underwent first-round RT-PCR with the HTBI primer set. TCRdb used MiXCR to reprocess the multiplex PCR reads, holding one entry per CDR3 protein. Of some 550,000 distinct CDR3 sequences listed, about 20% are singletons. The sequenced sample was blood. These receptors originate from a man aged 18 to 29 with Graves' hyperthyroidism.

There are many counts of this clonotype. The chain employs TRBV5-1 and TRBJ2-7; maybe TRBD2 (7 bases). CDR1 SGHRS and CDR2 YFSETQ come from the germline V gene. Trimming removed 2 bases from V and 7 bases from J, with 13 bases in between. This CDR3 spans 13 amino acids. The CDR3 DNA sequence: TGCGCCAGCAGCTTTGCGGGGGCTGGGGAGCAGTACTTC. It is translated as CASSFAGAGEQYF.

This clonotype has just a few counts. J is TRBJ2-5 and V is TRBV7-9; D not resolved. V was trimmed by 4 bases and J by 5 bases, leaving 5 bases between them. Germline CDR1 reads SEHNR; CDR2 reads FQNEAQ (reference sequence). The CDR3 totals 11 residues. The CDR3 is CASSSYETQYF. CDR3 nucleotide sequence: TGTGCCAGCAGCTCATATGAGACCCAGTACTTC. Full variable domain (missing parts from reference TRBV7-9 and TRBJ2-5): DTGVSQNPRHKITKRGQNVTFRCDPISEHNRLYWYRQTLGQGPEFLTYFQNEAQLEKSRLLSDRFSAERPKGSFSTLEIQRTEQGDSAMYLCASSSYETQYFGPGTRLLVL.

This clonotype has at least ten counts. The J gene is TRBJ2-7, the V gene TRBV11-2, with D possibly being TRBD1 or TRBD2 (5 bases each). V was clipped by 5 bases and J by 6 bases, with 14 bases between them. This CDR3 comprises 13 residues. Germline lookup yields CDR1 SGHAT and CDR2 FQNNGV. The DNA for the CDR3 is TGTGCCAGCAGCCAGGTGGGACGGGGCGAGCAGTACTTC. It translates to CASSQVGRGEQYF.

This rearrangement joins TRBV7-9 to TRBJ2-5; 10 bases are shared with TRBD1. This CDR3 contains 15 residues. CDR1 and CDR2 (germline): SEHNR, FQNEAQ (reference sequence). V lost 1 base and J lost 3; bases outside the gene matches: 2. The CDR3, as DNA: TGTGCCAGCAGCTTAGTTGGGACAGGGGAAGAGACCCAGTACTTC. Translation: CASSLVGTGEETQYF.

This clonotype was observed a handful of times. This chain joins TRBV4-1 and TRBJ1-5; D ambiguous. In germline, CDR1 is MGHRA, CDR2 YSYEKL. The CDR3 runs 15 residues. Trimming stripped 0 bases from V and 1 base from J, with 7 bases between. The CDR3 DNA follows: TGCGCCAGCAGCCAAGACAACTGGAGCAATCAGCCCCAGCATTTT. Translation: CASSQDNWSNQPQHF.

There are many counts of this clonotype. The chain uses TRBV24-1 and TRBJ1-1, with 7 positions matching TRBD1. With V trimmed by 4 bases and J by 5 bases, 9 bases remained unmatched. The germline gives CDR1 KGHDR, CDR2 SFDVKD. The CDR3 sequence is 15 residues long. The CDR3 region has the DNA TGTGCCACCAGTGACTCTCAGACAGGGCAGACTGAAGCTTTCTTT. This codes for CATSDSQTGQTEAFF.

This clonotype was detected ten times or more. One end of the junction is discordant with germline, which a read error may explain. This chain connects TRBV24-1 to TRBJ2-4; TRBD1 aligns across 7 bases. CDR1 is KGHDR, CDR2 SFDVKD, per germline. The CDR3 totals 15 residues. Here the CDR3 reads CATSDLDREGDIKYF. CDR3 sequence (DNA): TGTGCCACCAGTGATTTGGACAGGGAAGGGGACATTAAGTACTTC.

This chain uses TRBV18 with TRBJ2-5, with D perhaps given as TRBD1 or TRBD2 (6 bases each). Germline CDR1 reads KGHSH; CDR2 reads LQKENI. The CDR3 consists of 15 residues. V was pared by 4 bases and J by 0 bases, with 12 bases between. CDR3 protein: CASSRGGTHQETQYF. CDR3 coding DNA: TGTGCCAGCTCACGGGGCGGGACACACCAAGAGACCCAGTACTTC.

CDR3 nucleotides: TGTGCCAGCAGTTACACGCAGGTCTATAATCAGCCCCAGCATTTT. As protein: CASSYTQVYNQPQHF. V is TRBV6-2 or TRBV6-3 and J is TRBJ1-5, with D uncertain. Trimming shortened V by 2 bases and J by 4 bases, and 12 bases separated the two germline ends. CDR3 length equals 15 residues. Germline CDR1 MNHEY, CDR2 SVGEGT.

This clonotype occurred many times. V gene TRBV18 combines with J gene TRBJ1-5; D gene ambiguous. V shed 1 base and J shed 5 bases, with 6 bases lying between them. The CDR3 has 13 residues. In germline, CDR1 is KGHSH, CDR2 LQKENI. Written as DNA, the CDR3 is TGTGCCAGCTCACCACGGGTTGATCAGCCCCAGCATTTT. Amino acids: CASSPRVDQPQHF.

Comments on this clonotype: This may come from a read error, since a much larger clone is one base off. The V call is TRBV11-3, the J call TRBJ2-7; D call uncertain. Germline V gene sequence: CDR1 SGHNT, CDR2 YENEEA. The CDR3 length is 13 residues. Between the trimmed V and J ends, which lost 3 bases and 2 bases, there was a span of 8 bases. The CDR3 protein is CASSFIWTYEQYF. As DNA, the CDR3 is TGTGCCAGCAGCTTTATCTGGACCTACGAGCAGTACTTC.

The table lists this clonotype with many counts. This sequence joins TRBV27 and TRBJ1-1, with TRBD1 matching over 7 bases. V lost 8 bases, J lost 4 bases, and 13 bases stayed unmatched. The CDR3 sequence is 15 residues long. The germline gives CDR1 MNHEY, CDR2 SMNVEV (reference sequence). CDR3 loop: CASGREGPGGTEAFF. The CDR3 DNA is TGTGCCAGCGGCCGCGAGGGCCCAGGGGGCACTGAAGCTTTCTTT.

This clonotype was found many times. The chain recombines TRBV28 with TRBJ1-1, with a tentative D call TRBD1 (5 bases). Germline CDR1 is MDHEN and CDR2 is SYDVKM. V was pared by 7 bases and J by 1 base, with 13 bases between. This CDR3 is 14 amino acids long. CDR3 DNA sequence: TGTGCCAGCAACCGTGATACAGGGAACACTGAAGCTTTCTTT. The encoded protein is CASNRDTGNTEAFF.

In the case of this clonotype: This may arise from a read error, as a much more abundant clone is one base away. This chain links TRBV7-2 with TRBJ2-5, with 11 bases aligning to TRBD2. From germline, CDR1 is SGHTA and CDR2 FQGNSA. This CDR3 has 15 amino acids. This CDR3 reads CASSTEGTSGETKYF. The CDR3 nucleotides read TGTGCCAGCAGTACAGAAGGGACTAGCGGCGAGACCAAGTACTTC.

This clonotype was found many times. V is TRBV5-1 and J is TRBJ1-5, with a possible D match to TRBD1 (6 bases). CDR1 is SGHRS, CDR2 YFSETQ, per germline. The CDR3 extends over 14 amino acids. Trimming took off 0 bases at V and 8 bases at J, with 12 bases between the two ends. This CDR3 reads CASSLAGGREPQHF. CDR3 sequence (DNA): TGCGCCAGCAGCTTGGCGGGGGGCCGGGAGCCCCAGCATTTT.